This TCR beta chain was sequenced for a study of T cells in narcolepsy. Clones were read by immunoSEQ multiplex PCR, and TCRdb kept only the in-frame ones, dropping some. The top ten clones hold 1.5% to 2% of a sample with about 19,000 clones, around 83% of them seen once. Study outcomes and limitations: Blood of same and different patients, but not healthy controls, reportedly held recurring autoreactive clonotypes.

A word on this clone: Its antigen remains unknown.

From germline, CDR1 is LGHNA and CDR2 YSLEER. J gave up 6 bases and V 0 bases, and 6 bases lay outside the gene matches. The CDR3 has 17 amino acids. This sequence originates from a human donor in good health. The chain recombines TRBV4-3 with TRBJ2-3; 13 bases fit TRBD2. The sequenced sample consisted of memory (CD45RA-) CD4+ T cells from blood. The CDR3 is CASSQDGLAGVSDTQYF. Written as DNA, the CDR3 is TGCGCCAGCAGCCAAGATGGACTAGCGGGAGTTTCGGATACGCAGTATTTT.